This record concerns one TCR beta chain sequence. Germline trimming cut 3 bases from V and 12 bases from J; bases unmatched to any gene: 11. The CDR3 runs 15 residues. The germline gives CDR1 LNHDA, CDR2 SQIVND (reference sequence). These data belong to a study of blood T cell repertoires in COVID-19. Profiling relied on immunoSEQ multiplex PCR, and the TCRdb table lists in-frame clones only, not all of them. The repertoire holds around 130,000 clones, with roughly 90% as singletons. The receptor's source is a man between 65 and 85 years old with active COVID-19. The source material was peripheral blood. J is TRBJ2-1 and V is TRBV19; 10 bases agree with TRBD1. The CDR3 region has the DNA TGTGCCAGTAGTATTGTGACAGGGGGCGGAGGGGTGCAGTTCTTC. Translation gives CASSIVTGGGGVQFF.